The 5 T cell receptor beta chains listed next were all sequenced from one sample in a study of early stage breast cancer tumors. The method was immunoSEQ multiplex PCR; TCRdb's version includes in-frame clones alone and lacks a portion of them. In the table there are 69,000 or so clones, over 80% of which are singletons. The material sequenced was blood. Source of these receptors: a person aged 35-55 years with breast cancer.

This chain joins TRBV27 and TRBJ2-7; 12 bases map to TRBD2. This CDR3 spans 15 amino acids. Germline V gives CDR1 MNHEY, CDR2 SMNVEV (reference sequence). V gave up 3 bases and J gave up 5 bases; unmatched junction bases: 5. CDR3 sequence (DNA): TGTGCCAGCAGTTTCCTCCGGACTAGCGGGGACGAGCAGTACTTC. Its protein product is CASSFLRTSGDEQYF.

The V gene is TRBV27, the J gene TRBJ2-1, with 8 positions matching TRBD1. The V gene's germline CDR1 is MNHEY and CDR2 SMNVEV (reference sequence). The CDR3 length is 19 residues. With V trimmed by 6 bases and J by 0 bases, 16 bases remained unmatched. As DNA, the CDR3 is TGTGCCAGCAGATCAGGGGGCACACTCTCCCTAAGCTCCTACAATGAGCAGTTCTTC. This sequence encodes CASRSGGTLSLSSYNEQFF.

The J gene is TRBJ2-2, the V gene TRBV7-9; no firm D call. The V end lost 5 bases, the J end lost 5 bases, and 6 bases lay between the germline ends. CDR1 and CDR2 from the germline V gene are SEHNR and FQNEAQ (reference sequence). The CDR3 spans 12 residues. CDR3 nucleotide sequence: TGTGCCAGCAGCACCGGGACCGGGGAGCTGTTTTTT. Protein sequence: CASSTGTGELFF.

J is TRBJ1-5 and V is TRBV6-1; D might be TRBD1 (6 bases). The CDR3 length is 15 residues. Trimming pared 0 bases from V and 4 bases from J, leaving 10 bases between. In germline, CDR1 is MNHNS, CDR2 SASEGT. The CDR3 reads CASSEAGRGNQPQHF. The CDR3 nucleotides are TGTGCCAGCAGTGAAGCGGGGAGGGGGAATCAGCCCCAGCATTTT.

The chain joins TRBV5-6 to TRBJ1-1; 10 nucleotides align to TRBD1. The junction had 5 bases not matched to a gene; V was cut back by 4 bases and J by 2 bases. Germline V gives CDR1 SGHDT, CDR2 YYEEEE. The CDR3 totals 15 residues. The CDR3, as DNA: TGTGCCAGCAGCACAGGGGACAGGGGTAACACTGAAGCTTTCTTT. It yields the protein CASSTGDRGNTEAFF.